Each of the 22 T cell receptor beta chains below was sequenced from the same sample in a study of OX40 agonist ivuxolimab in advanced cancers. This table comes from immunoSEQ multiplex PCR, and its TCRdb copy is limited to in-frame clones, with some not included. Among 75,000 to 90,000 clones, around 90% were seen once, and the ten largest hold more than 7.5%. The specimen comprised CD4+ or CD8+ T cells sorted from blood, sampled in a trial of the OX40 agonist ivuxolimab. The receptors shown here come from an adult with an advanced solid tumor such as melanoma, head and neck, liver or kidney cancer.

The chain links TRBV6-4 to TRBJ2-1, with 9 bases aligning to TRBD2. The germline gives CDR1 MRHNA, CDR2 SNTAGT. The J segment lost 0 bases and the V segment lost 8 bases, leaving 5 bases of the junction unmatched. The CDR3 runs to 15 residues. This CDR3 is CASGLAGSSYNEQFF. CDR3 DNA: TGTGCCAGCGGGCTAGCGGGGAGCTCCTACAATGAGCAGTTCTTC.

V usage is TRBV11-3 and J usage is TRBJ2-3; maybe TRBD2 (6 bases). CDR1 is SGHNT, CDR2 YENEEA, per germline. The CDR3 has 15 amino acids. The ends were cut back, 1 base at V and 2 bases at J, with 10 bases in the middle. DNA for the CDR3: TGTGCCAGCAGCTTAGGAGGCGGGGACACAGATACGCAGTATTTT. Encoded protein: CASSLGGGDTDTQYF.

V usage is TRBV4-3 and J usage is TRBJ1-3; D is unclear. V lost 0 bases and J 3 bases, leaving 9 bases between the germline ends. This CDR3 region has 15 residues. The germline V gene encodes CDR1 LGHNA and CDR2 YSLEER. The DNA of the CDR3 is TGCGCCAGCAGCCAAGATCTAGGAGATGGAAACACCATATATTTT. The encoded protein is CASSQDLGDGNTIYF.

The V gene is TRBV30, the J gene TRBJ2-1; TRBD2 matches at 10 bases. The CDR3 is made up of 15 amino acids. CDR1 is GTSNPN, CDR2 SVGIG, per germline (reference sequence). With 3 bases clipped from V and 4 bases from J, the junction kept 6 bases outside the gene matches. In DNA form, the CDR3 reads TGTGCCTGGAGGGGAACTAGCGGGGAGTACAATGAGCAGTTCTTC. Translated: CAWRGTSGEYNEQFF.

This clone was detected a few times. The chain carries TRBV6-1 and TRBJ2-1, with 10 bases lining up with TRBD2. The ends lost 3 bases at V and 5 bases at J; junction bases unmatched: 7. Germline V gene lookup returns CDR1 MNHNS and CDR2 SASEGT. CDR3 length: 16 amino acids. The DNA of the CDR3 is TGTGCCAGCAGTGATTTTTGGCTAGCGGGGGACAATGAGCAGTTCTTC. It yields the protein CASSDFWLAGDNEQFF.

Comment on this clone: Other DNA sequences in this specimen translate into the identical CDR3. The rearrangement joins TRBV15 to TRBJ2-1; D perhaps matches TRBD2 (6 bases). CDR1 LNHNV and CDR2 YYDKDF come from the germline V gene (reference sequence). The CDR3 length is 18 residues. V lost 2 bases and J 3 bases, leaving 20 bases between the germline ends. The CDR3 spells CATSRTHPGLSLYNEQFF. For the CDR3, the DNA is TGTGCCACCAGCAGAACTCACCCGGGACTTTCCCTCTACAATGAGCAGTTCTTC.

The chain links TRBV6-5 to TRBJ2-3; no definite D call. CDR3 size: 13 residues. CDR1 is MNHEY, CDR2 SVGAGI, per germline. Trimming shortened V by 6 bases and J by 5 bases, and 12 bases separated the two germline ends. The CDR3 spells CASRGSLRDTQYF. The CDR3 DNA reads TGTGCCAGCAGAGGATCCCTTCGAGATACGCAGTATTTT.

With respect to this clone: This specimen includes other DNA sequences encoding the same CDR3. The chain is built from TRBV11-2 and TRBJ2-3; D uncertain. This CDR3 has 13 residues. The ends were cut back, 1 base at V and 3 bases at J, with 5 bases in the middle. CDR1 is SGHAT and CDR2 is FQNNGV in the germline V gene. The DNA for the CDR3 is TGTGCCAGCAGCTTAGCTGGGACAGATACGCAGTATTTT. Protein sequence: CASSLAGTDTQYF.

The rearrangement joins TRBV15 to TRBJ2-2; D unresolved. This CDR3 spans 12 amino acids. Trimming left V 1 base short and J 6 bases short, with 3 bases between. CDR1 and CDR2 (germline): LNHNV, YYDKDF (reference sequence). For the CDR3, the DNA is TGTGCCACCAGCAGAGCTTCCGGGGAGCTGTTTTTT. Translated, it gives CATSRASGELFF.

The rearrangement uses TRBV7-9 and TRBJ1-2; D possibly corresponds to TRBD1 (5 bases). The V end was cut by 4 bases, the J end by 3 bases, with 18 bases between. Germline V gene sequence: CDR1 SEHNR, CDR2 FQNEAQ (reference sequence). The CDR3 runs 16 residues. The CDR3 region has the DNA TGTGCCAGCAGCTCGGAGGGCGGGGCCTGGGACTATGGCTACACCTTC. Encoded protein: CASSSEGGAWDYGYTF. Full variable domain (remainder filled in from reference TRBV7-9 and TRBJ1-2): DTGVSQNPRHKITKRGQNVTFRCDPISEHNRLYWYRQTLGQGPEFLTYFQNEAQLEKSRLLSDRFSAERPKGSFSTLEIQRTEQGDSAMYLCASSSEGGAWDYGYTFGSGTRLTVV.

The chain combines TRBV6-4 with TRBJ2-7; 9 bases are shared with TRBD2. This CDR3 has 16 residues. Germline V lookup: CDR1 MRHNA, CDR2 SNTAGT. With V trimmed by 3 bases and J by 4 bases, 10 bases remained unmatched. The CDR3 sequence is CASSEWREGLGYEQYV. The CDR3 nucleotides read TGTGCCAGCAGTGAGTGGCGGGAGGGCCTAGGTTACGAGCAGTACGTC.

The chain uses TRBV6-1 and TRBJ2-2, with D uncertain. The CDR3 sequence is 13 residues long. Trimming pared 6 bases from V and 0 bases from J, leaving 5 bases between. Germline V lookup: CDR1 MNHNS, CDR2 SASEGT. The CDR3 DNA is TGTGCCAGCAGAGAAACGAACACCGGGGAGCTGTTTTTT. Encoded protein: CASRETNTGELFF.

The genes are TRBV30 and TRBJ2-1; 10 bases agree with TRBD2. Germline CDR1 is GTSNPN and CDR2 is SVGIG (reference sequence). V lost 1 base to trimming and J lost 0 bases; unmatched junction nucleotides: 6. The CDR3 contains 17 residues. The CDR3 here is CAWSGTSGRRSYNEQFF. CDR3 DNA: TGTGCCTGGAGTGGGACTAGCGGTCGCCGCTCCTACAATGAGCAGTTCTTC.

This clone appeared a single time. V gene TRBV30 combines with J gene TRBJ1-2; a possible D gene is TRBD1 (5 bases). Germline V gene data show CDR1 as GTSNPN and CDR2 as SVGIG (reference sequence). V lost 2 bases to trimming and J lost 6 bases, with 22 bases between them. The CDR3 consists of 16 residues. This chain's CDR3 is CAWSLRDLGIEDGYTF. The DNA of the CDR3 is TGTGCCTGGAGTCTTAGGGACTTGGGGATTGAAGATGGCTACACCTTC.

The V gene is TRBV28, the J gene TRBJ2-1; possibly TRBD2 for D (6 bases). In germline, CDR1 is MDHEN, CDR2 SYDVKM. Deletions cut 2 bases from V and 4 bases from J, with 9 bases between. The CDR3 totals 14 residues. Here the CDR3 reads CASSLLGGYNEQFF. CDR3 bases: TGTGCCAGCAGTTTACTCGGGGGTTACAATGAGCAGTTCTTC.

This sequence joins TRBV30 and TRBJ1-2; D is uncertain. CDR3 length: 11 residues. The germline gives CDR1 GTSNPN, CDR2 SVGIG (reference sequence). V was cut by 0 bases and J by 4 bases, with 3 bases left in between. CDR3 sequence (DNA): TGTGCCTGGAGTGTCCCCTATGGCTACACCTTC. It is translated as CAWSVPYGYTF.

Comment on this clone: At the DNA level, this CDR3 is encoded by other sequences in the same sample as well. The chain recombines TRBV27 with TRBJ1-5; TRBD1 is a possible D gene (6 bases). V was shortened by 5 bases and J by 4 bases, with 12 bases between the two germline ends. Germline loops: CDR1 MNHEY, CDR2 SMNVEV (reference sequence). The CDR3 totals 14 residues. In nucleotides, the CDR3 is TGTGCCAGCAGTCCGAGGCAGGGGAATCAGCCCCAGCATTTT. This codes for CASSPRQGNQPQHF.

The J gene is TRBJ1-5, the V gene TRBV6-6; D not certain. Germline CDR1 reads MNHNY; CDR2 reads SVGAGI (reference sequence). The CDR3 runs to 15 residues. Trimming cost V 0 bases and J 2 bases, with 8 bases left between them. CDR3 in DNA: TGTGCCAGCAGTTACTCAGGGCGGGGCAATCAGCCCCAGCATTTT. Translation: CASSYSGRGNQPQHF.

The V call is TRBV27, the J call TRBJ1-5; D may be TRBD1 (5 bases). The CDR3 length is 13 residues. Trimming shortened V by 3 bases and J by 2 bases, and 5 bases separated the two germline ends. Germline V gives CDR1 MNHEY, CDR2 SMNVEV (reference sequence). The CDR3 is CASSLGRNQPQHF. CDR3 in DNA: TGTGCCAGCAGTTTGGGGCGCAATCAGCCCCAGCATTTT.

This rearrangement joins TRBV11-2 to TRBJ2-3, with TRBD2 as a possible D gene (6 bases). The CDR3 contains 16 residues. Looked up from germline, CDR1 is SGHAT and CDR2 is FQNNGV. The V end was cut by 4 bases, the J end by 2 bases, with 16 bases between. CDR3: CASSSQGREPTDTQYF. The CDR3 DNA is TGTGCCAGCAGCTCCCAAGGGCGGGAACCCACAGATACGCAGTATTTT.

The chain joins TRBV5-1 to TRBJ1-4; no reliable D call. The CDR3 is 15 amino acids. In germline, CDR1 is SGHRS, CDR2 YFSETQ. V dropped 0 bases and J dropped 8 bases, with 14 bases sitting between them. Here the CDR3 DNA reads TGCGCCAGCAGCTTGGAGGGAGGGTTGGTCGAAAAACTGTTTTTT. Translating it yields CASSLEGGLVEKLFF.

The chain uses TRBV6-5 and TRBJ1-5; 9 bases line up with TRBD1. The CDR3 is 16 amino acids. The V gene end was trimmed by 0 bases and the J gene end by 5 bases; junction bases not matched to a gene: 5. Germline-derived CDR1 and CDR2 are MNHEY and SVGAGI. CDR3 residues: CASSYSGTGNHQPQHF. CDR3 nucleotide sequence: TGTGCCAGCAGTTACTCAGGGACAGGGAATCATCAGCCCCAGCATTTT.